This is a list of T cell receptor beta chains from one sample in a study of T cell changes during pregnancy in multiple sclerosis. Here immunoSEQ multiplex PCR was the method, and the copy in TCRdb shows in-frame clones only, minus some. The repertoire consists of more than 70,000 clones, with around 93% occurring once and the leading ten covering 0.95%. The source was peripheral blood, collected before pregnancy. The receptors originated from a female donor with multiple sclerosis, enrolled in a pregnancy study. The CDR3 runs from the conserved cysteine through the conserved F or W. The D gene is left open where the match is weak. For some rows the clone size is stated as once, few or many, or as a class when expanded; others skip it.

j_call v_call d_call clone_size cdr3_aa cdr3_nt
TRBJ2-3 TRBV6-5 TRBD1 once CASTPGQGKGTQYF TGTGCCAGCACACCGGGACAGGGGAAGGGTACGCAGTATTTT
TRBJ1-6 TRBV2 NA NA CATIGFSRSDYSPLHF TGTGCCACCATCGGGTTCTCGAGAAGTGATTATTCACCCCTCCACTTT
TRBJ2-3 TRBV5-1 NA NA CASSSTLTRDTQYF TGCGCCAGCAGCTCCACCCTGACCAGGGATACGCAGTATTTT
TRBJ2-2 TRBV19 TRBD1 NA CASGTGLSNTGELFF TGTGCCAGTGGGACAGGGCTGTCGAACACCGGGGAGCTGTTTTTT
TRBJ1-2 TRBV6-5 NA NA CASSSPDRIYGYTF TGTGCCAGCAGTTCCCCCGACAGGATCTATGGCTACACCTTC
TRBJ2-2 TRBV30 NA NA CAWQTNTGELFF TGTGCCTGGCAAACGAACACCGGGGAGCTGTTTTTT
TRBJ2-7 TRBV6-5 NA NA CASSYSYRVGSYEQYF TGTGCCAGCAGTTACTCCTACAGGGTGGGCTCCTACGAGCAGTACTTC
TRBJ1-5 TRBV15 NA NA CATSREAYSNQPQHF TGTGCCACCAGCAGAGAGGCTTATAGCAATCAGCCCCAGCATTTT
TRBJ2-7 TRBV15 NA NA CATSNLDRNFYEQYF TGTGCCACCAGCAACTTGGACAGAAACTTCTACGAGCAGTACTTC
TRBJ1-2 TRBV19 TRBD1 NA CASSQGQGLFYGYTF TGTGCCAGTAGTCAGGGACAGGGGCTTTTCTATGGCTACACCTTC
TRBJ1-1 TRBV4-3 TRBD1 NA CASSQAVGQGVSGTEAFF TGCGCCAGCAGCCAAGCTGTTGGGCAGGGGGTGTCTGGCACTGAAGCTTTCTTT
TRBJ1-2 TRBV4-3 NA once CASSQAPGDGRSTFNYGYTF TGCGCCAGCAGCCAAGCGCCAGGGGACGGACGTTCTACTTTTAACTATGGCTACACCTTC
TRBJ2-2 TRBV9 NA NA CASSVGGGTGELFF TGTGCCAGCAGCGTAGGAGGTGGCACCGGGGAGCTGTTTTTT
TRBJ1-3 TRBV4-1 NA once CASSPGNTIYF TGCGCCAGCAGCCCCGGGAACACCATATATTTT
TRBJ1-3 TRBV6-5 NA NA CASSYNTAKGNTIYF TGTGCCAGCAGTTACAATACAGCTAAGGGAAACACCATATATTTT
TRBJ2-7 TRBV5-4 NA NA CASSSGTLSSYEQYF TGTGCCAGCAGCTCCGGGACTCTGAGCTCCTACGAGCAGTACTTC
TRBJ2-7 TRBV5-4 NA NA CASSAGQPFSYEQYF TGTGCCAGCAGCGCGGGACAGCCTTTCTCCTACGAGCAGTACTTC
TRBJ2-7 TRBV4-3 NA NA CASSQDGGGAFEQYF TGCGCCAGCAGCCAAGATGGAGGGGGGGCCTTCGAGCAGTACTTC
TRBJ2-1 TRBV29-1 NA NA CSVETPPLGREANNEQFF TGCAGCGTTGAAACCCCCCCCCTTGGCCGGGAAGCGAACAATGAGCAGTTCTTC
TRBJ2-2 TRBV18 NA few CASSPGQNTGELFF TGTGCCAGCTCACCGGGACAGAACACCGGGGAGCTGTTTTTT